A selection of T cell receptor beta chains follows, all from one sample in a study of CD8 T cells in ankylosing spondylitis. TCRdb independently ran MiXCR on the 5' RACE reads; one entry per CDR3 protein. The sample carries 150,000 to 200,000 distinct CDR3 sequences, about 18% recorded once. The specimen sequenced was blood, either unsorted or a sorted T cell fraction (not recorded which). The receptors shown here come from a male donor with ankylosing spondylitis or in good health (not recorded which). The conserved cysteine and the conserved F or W are not part of the CDR3 here.

j_call v_call cdr3_aa
TRBJ2-1 TRBV5-1 ASSPRTSGSMDEQF
TRBJ2-6 TRBV2 ASIKQELYSGANVLT
TRBJ2-7 TRBV7-9 ASSSGPGTSSYEQY
TRBJ2-3 TRBV5-1 ASSLEGRGLTDTQY
TRBJ2-6 TRBV19 ASSLQARRAGANVLT
TRBJ2-1 TRBV27 ASTTPLVNEQF
TRBJ2-1 TRBV4-1 ASSHPGLAGGGTRNEQF
TRBJ2-3 TRBV5-1 ASSLVGSDTQY
TRBJ2-3 TRBV5-5 ASSDGRTPSTDTQY
TRBJ2-7 TRBV4-2 ASSQTSGVSYEQY
TRBJ2-2 TRBV3-1 ASSQYRGDTGELF
TRBJ2-2 TRBV24-1 ATSDPGQMGTGELF
TRBJ2-4 TRBV2 ASTSARSPAKNIQY
TRBJ1-2 TRBV5-5 ASSLDPGTANYGYT
TRBJ2-5 TRBV20-1 SARDRGQETQY